This T cell receptor beta chain originates from a study of OX40 agonist ivuxolimab in advanced cancers. Study details: The eligibility criteria allowed prior anti-PD-1, anti-PD-L1 or anti-CTLA-4 therapy, and around 40% had some. Two patients with cutaneous melanoma and one with hepatocellular carcinoma, three in total, showed partial responses. Regarding the study as a whole: Relatively little clonal expansion, among the lowest observed, appeared in partial responders at 0.1-3.0 mg/kg. In a subset of nonresponders, normalized T-cell clonal expansion was also low.

With regard to this clone: Its antigen is not known.

CDR1 and CDR2 from the germline V gene are SGDLS and YYNGEE. The CDR3 is made up of 15 amino acids. J lost 3 bases, V lost 3 bases, and 6 bases had no gene match. Clones were read by immunoSEQ multiplex PCR, and TCRdb kept only the in-frame ones, dropping some. The repertoire holds 50,000 to 65,000 clones, with about 91% as singletons. Here the sequenced sample was CD4+ or CD8+ T cells sorted from blood, taken in a trial of the OX40 agonist ivuxolimab. The chain carries TRBV9 and TRBJ2-3; TRBD1 agrees at 8 bases. The clonotype originates from an adult with an advanced solid tumor such as melanoma, head and neck, liver or kidney cancer. As DNA, the CDR3 is TGTGCCAGCAGCGCAGGGACAGGTACTACAGATACGCAGTATTTT. It encodes CASSAGTGTTDTQYF.